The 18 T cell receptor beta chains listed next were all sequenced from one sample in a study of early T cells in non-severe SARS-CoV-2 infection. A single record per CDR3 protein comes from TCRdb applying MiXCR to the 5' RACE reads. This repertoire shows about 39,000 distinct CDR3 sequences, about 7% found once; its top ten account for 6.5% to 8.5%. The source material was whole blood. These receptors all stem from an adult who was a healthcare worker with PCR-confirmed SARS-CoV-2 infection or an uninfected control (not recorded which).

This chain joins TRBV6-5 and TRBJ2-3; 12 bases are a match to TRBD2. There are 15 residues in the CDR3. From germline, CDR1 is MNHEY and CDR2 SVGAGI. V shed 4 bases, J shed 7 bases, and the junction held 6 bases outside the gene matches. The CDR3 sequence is CASSFLAGGQNTQYF. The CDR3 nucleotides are TGTGCCAGCAGTTTTCTAGCGGGGGGGCAAAATACGCAGTATTTT.

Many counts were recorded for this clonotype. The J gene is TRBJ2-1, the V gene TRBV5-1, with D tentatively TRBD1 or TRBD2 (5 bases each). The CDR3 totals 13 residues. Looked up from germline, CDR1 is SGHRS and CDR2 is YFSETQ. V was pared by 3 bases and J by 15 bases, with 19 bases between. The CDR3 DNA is TGCGCCAGCAGCTGGGGACCTAGCCAGGGTTTGTTCTTC. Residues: CASSWGPSQGLFF.

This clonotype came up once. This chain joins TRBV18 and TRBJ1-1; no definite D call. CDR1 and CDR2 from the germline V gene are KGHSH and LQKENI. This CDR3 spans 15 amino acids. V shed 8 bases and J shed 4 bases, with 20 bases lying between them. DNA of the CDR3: TGTGCCAGCGACTTTCAGGCACTCCGGGGCACTGAAGCTTTCTTT. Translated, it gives CASDFQALRGTEAFF.

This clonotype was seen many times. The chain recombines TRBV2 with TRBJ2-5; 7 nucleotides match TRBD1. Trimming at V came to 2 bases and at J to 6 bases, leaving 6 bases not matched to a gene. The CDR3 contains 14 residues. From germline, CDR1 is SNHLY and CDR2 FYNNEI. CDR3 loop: CASSELQGVKTQYF. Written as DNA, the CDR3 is TGTGCCAGCAGTGAACTGCAGGGGGTGAAGACCCAGTACTTC.

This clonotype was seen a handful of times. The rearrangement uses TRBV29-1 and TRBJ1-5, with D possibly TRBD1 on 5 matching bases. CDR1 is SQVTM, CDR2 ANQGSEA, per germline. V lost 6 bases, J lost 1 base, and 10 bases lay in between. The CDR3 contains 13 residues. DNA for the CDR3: TGCAGCGTAGGCTGGGGCAGCAATCAGCCCCAGCATTTT. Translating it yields CSVGWGSNQPQHF.

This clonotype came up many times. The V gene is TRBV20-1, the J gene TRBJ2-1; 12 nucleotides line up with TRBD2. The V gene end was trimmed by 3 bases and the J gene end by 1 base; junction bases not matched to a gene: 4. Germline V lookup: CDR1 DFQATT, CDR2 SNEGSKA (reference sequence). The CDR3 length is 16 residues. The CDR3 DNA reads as TGCAGTGCTAGGTCTAGCGGGGGGGCGTCCTACAATGAGCAGTTCTTC. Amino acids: CSARSSGGASYNEQFF.

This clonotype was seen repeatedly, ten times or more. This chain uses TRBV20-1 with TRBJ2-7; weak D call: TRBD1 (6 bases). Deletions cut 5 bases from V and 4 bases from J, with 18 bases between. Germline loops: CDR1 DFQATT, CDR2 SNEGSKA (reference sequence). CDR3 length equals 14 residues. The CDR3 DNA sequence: TGCAGTGCTTCGGGACATCGGGAAAAGTACGAGCAGTACTTC. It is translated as CSASGHREKYEQYF.

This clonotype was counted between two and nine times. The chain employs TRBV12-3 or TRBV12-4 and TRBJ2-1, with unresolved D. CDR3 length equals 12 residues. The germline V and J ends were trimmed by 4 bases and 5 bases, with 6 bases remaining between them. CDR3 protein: CASSWSDNEQFF. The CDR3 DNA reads TGTGCCAGCAGTTGGTCCGACAATGAGCAGTTCTTC.

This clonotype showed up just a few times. CDR3 loop: CSVRRADEQYF. The DNA of the CDR3 is TGCAGCGTCCGCCGGGCGGACGAGCAGTACTTC. The V and J genes are TRBV29-1 and TRBJ2-7; unclear D gene. Trimming removed 6 bases from V and 5 bases from J, with 11 bases in between. Germline loops: CDR1 SQVTM, CDR2 ANQGSEA. This CDR3 comprises 11 residues.

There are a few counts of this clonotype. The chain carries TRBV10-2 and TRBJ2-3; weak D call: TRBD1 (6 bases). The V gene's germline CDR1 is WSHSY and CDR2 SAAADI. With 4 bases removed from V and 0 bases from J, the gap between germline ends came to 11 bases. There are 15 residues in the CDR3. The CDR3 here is CASSVAGASTDTQYF. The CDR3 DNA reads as TGCGCCAGCAGTGTCGCAGGGGCGAGCACAGATACGCAGTATTTT.

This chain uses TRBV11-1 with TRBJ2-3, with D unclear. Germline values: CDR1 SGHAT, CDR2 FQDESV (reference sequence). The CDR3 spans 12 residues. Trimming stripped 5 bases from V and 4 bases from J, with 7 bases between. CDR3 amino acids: CASSNLADTQYF. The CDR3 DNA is TGTGCCAGCAGCAACTTAGCAGATACGCAGTATTTT.

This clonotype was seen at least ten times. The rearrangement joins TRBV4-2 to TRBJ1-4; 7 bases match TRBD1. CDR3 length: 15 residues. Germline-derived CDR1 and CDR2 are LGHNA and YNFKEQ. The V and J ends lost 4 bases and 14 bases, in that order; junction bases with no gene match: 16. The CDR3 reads CASSPRQGLVFGLFF. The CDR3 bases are TGTGCCAGCAGCCCCAGACAGGGTTTGGTGTTTGGGCTGTTTTTT.

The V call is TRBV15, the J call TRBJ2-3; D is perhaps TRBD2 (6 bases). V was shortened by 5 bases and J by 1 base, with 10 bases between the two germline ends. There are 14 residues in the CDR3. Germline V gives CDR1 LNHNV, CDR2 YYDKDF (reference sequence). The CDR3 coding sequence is TGTGCCACCAGCCGAGGGACTGGCACAGATACGCAGTATTTT. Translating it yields CATSRGTGTDTQYF.

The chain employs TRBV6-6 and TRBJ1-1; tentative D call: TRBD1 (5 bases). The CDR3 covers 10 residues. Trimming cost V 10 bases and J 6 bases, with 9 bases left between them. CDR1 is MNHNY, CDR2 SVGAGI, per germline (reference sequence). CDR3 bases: TGTGCCACCTACAGGTCTGAAGCTTTCTTT. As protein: CATYRSEAFF.

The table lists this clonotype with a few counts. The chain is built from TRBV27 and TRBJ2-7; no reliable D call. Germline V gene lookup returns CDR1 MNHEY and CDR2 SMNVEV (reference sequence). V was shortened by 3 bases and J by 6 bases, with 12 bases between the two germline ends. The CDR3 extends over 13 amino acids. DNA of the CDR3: TGTGCCAGCAGTTTTTATGGGGTCTCCGAGCAGTACTTC. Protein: CASSFYGVSEQYF.

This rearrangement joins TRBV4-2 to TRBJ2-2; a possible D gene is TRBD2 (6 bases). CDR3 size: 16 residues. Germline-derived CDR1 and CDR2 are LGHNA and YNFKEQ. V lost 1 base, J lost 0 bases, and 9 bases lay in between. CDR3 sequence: CASSQGTIANTGELFF. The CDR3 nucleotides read TGTGCCAGCAGCCAAGGGACTATCGCGAACACCGGGGAGCTGTTTTTT.

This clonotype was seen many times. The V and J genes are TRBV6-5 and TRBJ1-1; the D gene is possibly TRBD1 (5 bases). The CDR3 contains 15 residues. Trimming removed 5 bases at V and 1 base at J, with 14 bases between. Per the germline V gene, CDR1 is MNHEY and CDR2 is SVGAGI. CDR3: CASSPQGDWNTEAFF. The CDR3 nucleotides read TGTGCCAGCAGTCCCCAAGGGGACTGGAACACTGAAGCTTTCTTT.

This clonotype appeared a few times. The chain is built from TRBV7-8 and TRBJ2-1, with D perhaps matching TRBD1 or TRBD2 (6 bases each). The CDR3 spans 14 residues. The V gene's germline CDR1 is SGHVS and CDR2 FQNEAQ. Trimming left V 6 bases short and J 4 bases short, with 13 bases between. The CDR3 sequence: CASRAGHIYNEQFF. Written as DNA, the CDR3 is TGTGCCAGCAGGGCGGGACACATATACAATGAGCAGTTCTTC.